This is a list of T cell receptor beta chains from one sample in a study of spatial heterogeneity in lung cancer. MiXCR, applied by TCRdb to the 5' RACE reads, yields one record per CDR3 protein. This table holds around 9,700 distinct CDR3 sequences, roughly a quarter found once. The input for sequencing was PBMCs, taken at surgery. These receptor sequences come from a female donor with early-stage non-small cell lung cancer. Each CDR3 is given with its conserved first and last residue. The order of the fields is clone size, V gene, J gene, D gene, CDR3 protein, CDR3 DNA. A D gene is named only where the DNA matches it firmly. Part of the rows lack a size; the others show once, few, many or a class for expanded clones.

>few|TRBV12-3/TRBV12-4|TRBJ1-2|-
CASSFEGSEGYTF
TGTGCCAGCAGTTTTGAAGGTTCTGAGGGCTACACCTTC
>few|TRBV29-1|TRBJ2-3|-
CSVEDWGDLDTQYF
TGCAGCGTTGAAGATTGGGGAGACTTAGATACGCAGTATTTT
>few|TRBV5-1|TRBJ2-7|-
CASSLGTAVYEQYF
TGCGCCAGCAGCTTGGGGACAGCCGTCTACGAGCAGTACTTC
>many|TRBV27|TRBJ2-7|TRBD1
CASSLSEPRGRQYF
TGTGCCAGCAGTTTATCCGAGCCCAGGGGGCGGCAGTACTTC
>many|TRBV18|TRBJ2-3|-
CASSAGTQGDTQYF
TGTGCCAGCTCAGCCGGGACTCAAGGCGATACGCAGTATTTT
>-|TRBV14|TRBJ2-1|-
CASSQDHSYNEQFF
TGTGCCAGCAGCCAAGACCACTCCTACAATGAGCAGTTCTTC
>few|TRBV12-3/TRBV12-4|TRBJ2-2|TRBD1
CASRPGQGNTGELFF
TGTGCCAGCAGACCGGGACAGGGGAACACCGGGGAGCTGTTTTTT
>medium-sized|TRBV12-3/TRBV12-4|TRBJ1-1|-
CASSFMGMNTEAFF
TGTGCCAGCAGTTTTATGGGGATGAACACTGAAGCTTTCTTT
>once|TRBV5-6|TRBJ2-3|-
CASSPIGRTTTDTQYF
TGTGCCAGCAGCCCCATAGGACGGACTACCACAGATACGCAGTATTTT
>-|TRBV6-6|TRBJ2-1|TRBD2
CASSRTSVGTYNEQFF
TGTGCCAGCAGTCGGACTAGCGTAGGAACCTACAATGAGCAGTTCTTC
>medium-sized|TRBV4-3|TRBJ1-2|TRBD1
CASSLTGDRAGYTF
TGCGCCAGCAGCCTCACTGGGGACAGGGCTGGCTACACCTTC
>few|TRBV7-2|TRBJ2-1|-
CASTNSGGGNNEQFF
TGTGCCAGCACCAATTCCGGGGGAGGAAACAATGAGCAGTTCTTC
>medium-sized|TRBV25-1|TRBJ2-5|TRBD2
CASRTSGQETQYF
TGTGCCAGCAGGACTAGCGGTCAAGAGACCCAGTACTTC
>-|TRBV12-3/TRBV12-4|TRBJ2-6|-
CASSLPGAGANVLTF
TGTGCCAGCAGTCTACCAGGGGCTGGGGCCAACGTCCTGACTTTC
>many|TRBV7-9|TRBJ1-1|-
CASSFARTEAFF
TGTGCCAGCAGCTTTGCCCGTACTGAAGCTTTCTTT
>-|TRBV7-6|TRBJ2-6|-
CASSLEASGANVLTF
TGTGCCAGCAGCTTAGAGGCCTCTGGGGCCAACGTCCTGACTTTC
>-|TRBV7-9|TRBJ2-6|TRBD1
CASSSIIPGQPVLTF
TGTGCCAGCAGCTCGATAATCCCGGGACAGCCCGTCCTGACTTTC
>-|TRBV19|TRBJ2-4|-
CASSIGTLNIQYF
TGTGCCAGTAGTATCGGCACTTTAAACATTCAGTACTTC
>few|TRBV7-2|TRBJ2-1|-
CASRVAEDDLFF
TGTGCCAGCAGAGTAGCGGAGGACGATTTGTTCTTC
>many|TRBV20-1|TRBJ1-6|TRBD1
CSARSVGTGGYSPLHF
TGCAGTGCTCGTTCGGTAGGGACAGGGGGTTATTCACCCCTCCACTTT
>-|TRBV27|TRBJ2-1|-
CASSPEPTYDRSSYNEQFF
TGTGCCAGCAGTCCCGAACCCACGTACGACAGGAGCTCCTACAATGAGCAGTTCTTC
>-|TRBV6-5|TRBJ2-1|-
CASSALPQGSYNEQFF
TGTGCCAGCAGCGCACTCCCACAGGGTAGCTACAATGAGCAGTTCTTC
>-|TRBV30|TRBJ2-2|TRBD2
CAWIGPSGTGELFF
TGTGCCTGGATTGGGCCTAGCGGCACCGGGGAGCTGTTTTTT
>few|TRBV7-2|TRBJ2-1|-
CASRGLGYNEQFF
TGTGCCAGTCGGGGACTTGGCTACAATGAGCAGTTCTTC
>few|TRBV19|TRBJ1-1|-
CASSPSSLTQNTEAFF
TGTGCCAGTAGTCCTTCATCCCTTACACAGAACACTGAAGCTTTCTTT
>-|TRBV4-1|TRBJ2-3|-
CASSHLSDFTDTQYF
TGCGCCAGCAGCCATCTTAGCGACTTCACAGATACGCAGTATTTT
>-|TRBV3-1|TRBJ2-1|-
CASSQTGDSYNEQFF
TGTGCCAGCAGCCAGACCGGGGATTCCTACAATGAGCAGTTCTTC
>few|TRBV9|TRBJ2-2|TRBD2
CASSVGTSGRAGELFF
TGTGCCAGCAGCGTTGGGACTAGCGGGAGAGCCGGGGAGCTGTTTTTT
>medium-sized|TRBV6-2/TRBV6-3|TRBJ2-5|-
CASSYSGSFETQYF
TGTGCCAGCAGTTACTCGGGTAGCTTCGAGACCCAGTACTTC
>once|TRBV12-3/TRBV12-4|TRBJ2-7|-
CASSTGQRYEQYF
TGTGCCAGCAGCACCGGACAGAGGTACGAGCAGTACTTC
>few|TRBV19|TRBJ2-3|-
CASSTLGPSTDTQYF
TGTGCCAGTAGTACCCTCGGGCCTAGCACAGATACGCAGTATTTT
>-|TRBV10-2|TRBJ2-1|TRBD2
CASSEAGGPREQFF
TGCGCCAGCAGTGAAGCGGGAGGGCCTAGAGAGCAGTTCTTC
>-|TRBV6-1|TRBJ1-6|TRBD1
CASSQLGQGAISYNSPLHF
TGTGCCAGCAGTCAACTGGGACAGGGGGCTATCTCCTATAATTCACCCCTCCACTTT
>few|TRBV20-1|TRBJ1-5|-
CSARGDLGEGQPQHF
TGCAGTGCTAGAGGGGATCTGGGGGAAGGGCAGCCCCAGCATTTT
>-|TRBV28|TRBJ2-7|TRBD1
CATQRDRVYEQYF
TGTGCCACCCAACGGGACAGGGTCTACGAGCAGTACTTC
>-|TRBV29-1|TRBJ2-3|TRBD1
CSVGTGTGSTDTQYF
TGCAGCGTCGGTACCGGGACAGGGTCCACAGATACGCAGTATTTT
>-|TRBV19|TRBJ2-1|TRBD2
CASSRREGEQFF
TGTGCCAGTAGTAGGAGGGAGGGAGAGCAGTTCTTC
>few|TRBV28|TRBJ2-5|TRBD1
CASSTPQGQYF
TGTGCCTCCTCAACTCCACAGGGGCAGTACTTC
>few|TRBV29-1|TRBJ1-2|-
CSVVKVPEGYGYTF
TGCAGCGTTGTCAAAGTGCCAGAGGGCTATGGCTACACCTTC